This T cell receptor (beta chain) was recorded in a study of cytomegalovirus exposure and HLA in healthy donors. Study results and caveats: There were a few CMV-associated chains whose specificity for CMV antigens was confirmed in vitro.

The CDR3 consists of 14 residues. Trimming took 7 bases from V and 0 from J, leaving 12 bases between them. Germline assignment: CDR1 ENHRY and CDR2 SYGVKD. Method: immunoSEQ multiplex PCR; TCRdb's copy keeps in-frame clones and lacks some. The sample has some 150,000 clones; 89% are singletons. Comments on this clone: Its antigen is currently unknown.

The rearrangement joins TRBV10-3 to TRBJ1-1; possibly TRBD1 for D (5 bases). This receptor was identified in a woman between 18 and 29 years old in good health and CMV-seropositive. The sample taken for sequencing was PBMCs. CDR3 residues: CAINIRELNTEAFF. The CDR3 bases are TGTGCCATCAACATCAGGGAACTGAACACTGAAGCTTTCTTT.